This TCR beta chain originates from a study of vaccination and CD4 T cells after COVID-19. The treatment was: 10-day PBMC culture with coronavirus spike peptide pools or control peptides (ViraFEST assay). Of note for this clonotype: The antigen is unknown.

Cultured CD4+ T cell DNA was sequenced using the Oncomine TCR Beta short-read assay. Using its own MiXCR run on the PCR reads, TCRdb lists one record per CDR3 protein. The profile shows 13,000 to 15,000 distinct CDR3 sequences, roughly 27% of them singletons. The sample taken for sequencing was cultured CD4+ T cells from blood. The receptor comes from a human donor with COVID-19.

The DNA of the CDR3 is TGTGCCACGCGATCCTGGGAGGTGAACACCGGGGAGCTGTTTTTT. It is translated as CATRSWEVNTGELFF. This chain uses TRBV19 with TRBJ2-2; perhaps TRBD2 as D (6 bases). The length of the CDR3 is 15 residues. From germline, CDR1 is LNHDA and CDR2 SQIVND (reference sequence). Trimming took off 10 bases at V and 1 base at J, with 16 bases between the two ends.